This T cell receptor (beta chain) was profiled in a study of spatial heterogeneity in lung cancer. The time point was: sample taken at primary tumor resection. From tumor, nontumor lung or frozen PBMC, whole RNA was taken unsorted for sequencing. This clonotype showed up many times. Using its own MiXCR run on the 5' RACE reads, TCRdb lists one record per CDR3 protein. The table lists thousands of distinct CDR3 sequences, 5% to 5.5% of them singletons. The trim removed 7 bases at V and 10 bases at J, leaving 6 bases unmatched. The CDR3 is 13 residues long. The germline CDR1 and CDR2 sequences are LNHDA and SQIVND (reference sequence).

This specimen was PBMCs, taken at surgery. The rearrangement links TRBV19 to TRBJ2-1; 11 bases are shared with TRBD2. This receptor was identified in a male donor with early-stage non-small cell lung cancer. CDR3 sequence reads: CASTLVAGGEQFF. CDR3 DNA: TGTGCCAGTACCCTCGTAGCGGGAGGGGAGCAGTTCTTC.